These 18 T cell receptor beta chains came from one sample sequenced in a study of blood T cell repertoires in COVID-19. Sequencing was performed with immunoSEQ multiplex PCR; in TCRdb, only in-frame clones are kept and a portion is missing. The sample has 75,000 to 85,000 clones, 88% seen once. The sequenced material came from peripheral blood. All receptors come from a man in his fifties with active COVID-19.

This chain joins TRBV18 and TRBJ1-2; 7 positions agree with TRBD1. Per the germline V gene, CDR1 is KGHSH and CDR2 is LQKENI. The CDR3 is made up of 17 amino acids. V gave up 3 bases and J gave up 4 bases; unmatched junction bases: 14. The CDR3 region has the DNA TGTGCCAGCTCACCCTCCGGAGACAGGGCGCGAAGCTATGGCTACACCTTC. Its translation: CASSPSGDRARSYGYTF. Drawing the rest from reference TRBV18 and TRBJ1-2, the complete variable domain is NAGVMQNPRHLVRRRGQEARLRCSPMKGHSHVYWYRQLPEEGLKFMVYLQKENIIDESGMPKERFSAEFPKEGPSILRIQQVVRGDSAAYFCASSPSGDRARSYGYTFGSGTRLTVV.

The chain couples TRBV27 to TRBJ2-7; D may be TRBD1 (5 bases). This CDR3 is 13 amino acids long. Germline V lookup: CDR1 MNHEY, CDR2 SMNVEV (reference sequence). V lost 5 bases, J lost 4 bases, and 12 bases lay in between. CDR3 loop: CASSQGPTYEQYF. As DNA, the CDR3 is TGTGCCAGCAGTCAGGGCCCTACTTACGAGCAGTACTTC.

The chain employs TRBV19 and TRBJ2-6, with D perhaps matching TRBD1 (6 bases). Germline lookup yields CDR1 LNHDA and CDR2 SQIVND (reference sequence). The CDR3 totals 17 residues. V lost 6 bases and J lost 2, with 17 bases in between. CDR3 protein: CASSRRAGDAGANVLTF. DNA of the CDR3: TGTGCCAGTAGCCGCCGGGCAGGGGACGCTGGGGCCAACGTCCTGACTTTC.

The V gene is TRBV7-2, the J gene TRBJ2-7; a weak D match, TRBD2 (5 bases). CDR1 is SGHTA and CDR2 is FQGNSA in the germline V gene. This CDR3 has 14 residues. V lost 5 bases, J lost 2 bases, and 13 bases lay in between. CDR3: CASSPRTPPYEQYF. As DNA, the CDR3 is TGTGCCAGCAGCCCTCGGACTCCTCCCTACGAGCAGTACTTC.

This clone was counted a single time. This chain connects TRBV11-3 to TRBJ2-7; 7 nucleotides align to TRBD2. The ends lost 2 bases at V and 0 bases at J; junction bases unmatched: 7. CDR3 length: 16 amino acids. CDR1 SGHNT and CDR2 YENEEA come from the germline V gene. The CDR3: CASSLRSGMSSYEQYF. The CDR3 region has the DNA TGTGCCAGCAGCTTAAGGAGCGGGATGAGCTCCTACGAGCAGTACTTC.

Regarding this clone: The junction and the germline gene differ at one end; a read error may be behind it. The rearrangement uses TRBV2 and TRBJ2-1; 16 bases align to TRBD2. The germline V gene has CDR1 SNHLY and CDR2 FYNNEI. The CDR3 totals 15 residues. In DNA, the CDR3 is TGTGCCAGCAGGGAAGGGACTAGCGGGAGGGGTGAGCAGTTCTTC. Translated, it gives CASREGTSGRGEQFF.

The CDR3 spells CASSQDPPGIGGELFF. As DNA, the CDR3 is TGCGCCAGCAGCCAAGATCCACCCGGCATTGGGGGGGAACTGTTTTTT. The rearrangement links TRBV4-3 to TRBJ1-4; maybe TRBD1 (5 bases). The CDR3 is 16 amino acids. Trimming took 0 bases from V and 12 from J, leaving 20 bases between them. Germline V gene lookup returns CDR1 LGHNA and CDR2 YSLEER.

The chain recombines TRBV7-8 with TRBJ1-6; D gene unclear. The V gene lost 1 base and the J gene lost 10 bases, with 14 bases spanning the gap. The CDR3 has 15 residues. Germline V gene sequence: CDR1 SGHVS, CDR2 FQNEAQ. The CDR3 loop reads CASSLGRPKESPLHF. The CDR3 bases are TGTGCCAGCAGCTTAGGTCGTCCGAAAGAGTCACCCCTCCACTTT.

DNA of the CDR3: TGTGCCAGCAGCCCTACAGGGGGAAGTGAAGCTTTCTTT. It yields the protein CASSPTGGSEAFF. This chain joins TRBV9 and TRBJ1-1, with 8 bases matching TRBD1. V lost 4 bases to trimming and J lost 7 bases; unmatched junction nucleotides: 6. CDR1 and CDR2 (germline): SGDLS, YYNGEE. The CDR3 is made up of 13 amino acids.

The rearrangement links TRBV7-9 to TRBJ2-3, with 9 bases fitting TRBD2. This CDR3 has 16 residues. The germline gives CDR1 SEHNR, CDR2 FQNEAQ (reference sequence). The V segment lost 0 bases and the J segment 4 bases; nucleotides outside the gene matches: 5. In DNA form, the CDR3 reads TGTGCCAGCAGCTTAGCTCTAGCGGGGTTCCCAGATACGCAGTATTTT. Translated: CASSLALAGFPDTQYF. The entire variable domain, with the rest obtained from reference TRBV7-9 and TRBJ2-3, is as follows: DTGVSQNPRHKITKRGQNVTFRCDPISEHNRLYWYRQTLGQGPEFLTYFQNEAQLEKSRLLSDRFSAERPKGSFSTLEIQRTEQGDSAMYLCASSLALAGFPDTQYFGPGTRLTVL.

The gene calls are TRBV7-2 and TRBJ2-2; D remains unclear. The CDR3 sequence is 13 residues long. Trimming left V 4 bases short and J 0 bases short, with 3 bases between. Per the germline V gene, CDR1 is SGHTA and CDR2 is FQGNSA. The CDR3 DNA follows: TGTGCCAGCAGCTCTCCGAACACCGGGGAGCTGTTTTTT. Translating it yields CASSSPNTGELFF.

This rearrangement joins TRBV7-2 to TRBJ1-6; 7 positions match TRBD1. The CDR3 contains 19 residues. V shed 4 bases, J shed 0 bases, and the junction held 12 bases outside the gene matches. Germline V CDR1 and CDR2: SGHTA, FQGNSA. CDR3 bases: TGTGCCAGCAGCTCTTACCCTGGGACAGTGAGCTCCTATAATTCACCCCTCCACTTT. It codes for CASSSYPGTVSSYNSPLHF.

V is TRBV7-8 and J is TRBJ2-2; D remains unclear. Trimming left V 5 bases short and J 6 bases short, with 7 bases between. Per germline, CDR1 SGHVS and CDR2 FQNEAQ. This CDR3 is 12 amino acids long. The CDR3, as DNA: TGTGCCAGCAGCCTTCTTTCCGGGGAGCTGTTTTTT. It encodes CASSLLSGELFF. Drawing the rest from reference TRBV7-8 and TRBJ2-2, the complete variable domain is GAGVSQSPRYKVAKRGQDVALRCDPISGHVSLFWYQQALGQGPEFLTYFQNEAQLDKSGLPSDRFFAERPEGSVSTLKIQRTQQEDSAVYLCASSLLSGELFFGEGSRLTVL.

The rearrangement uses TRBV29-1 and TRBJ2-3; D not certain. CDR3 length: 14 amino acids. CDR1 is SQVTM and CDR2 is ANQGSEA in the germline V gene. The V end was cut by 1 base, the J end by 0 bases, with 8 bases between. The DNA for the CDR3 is TGCAGCGTTGAAGTCACAGCCAGCACAGATACGCAGTATTTT. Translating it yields CSVEVTASTDTQYF.

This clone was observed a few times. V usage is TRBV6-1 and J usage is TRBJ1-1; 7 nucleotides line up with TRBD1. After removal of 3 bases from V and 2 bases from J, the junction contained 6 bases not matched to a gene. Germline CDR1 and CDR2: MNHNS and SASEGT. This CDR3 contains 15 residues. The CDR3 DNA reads TGTGCCAGCAGTGATCCGGGACAGATAAACACTGAAGCTTTCTTT. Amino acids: CASSDPGQINTEAFF.

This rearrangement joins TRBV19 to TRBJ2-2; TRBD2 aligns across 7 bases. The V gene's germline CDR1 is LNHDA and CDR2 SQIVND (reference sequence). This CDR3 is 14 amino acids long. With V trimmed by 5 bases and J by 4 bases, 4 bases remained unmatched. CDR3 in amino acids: CASSPRTSTGELFF. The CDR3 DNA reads TGTGCCAGTAGTCCACGGACTAGCACCGGGGAGCTGTTTTTT.

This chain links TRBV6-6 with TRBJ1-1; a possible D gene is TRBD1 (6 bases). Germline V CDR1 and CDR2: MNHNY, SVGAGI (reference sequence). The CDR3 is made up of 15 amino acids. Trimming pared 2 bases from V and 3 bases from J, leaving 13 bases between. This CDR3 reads CASSYPTGRDTEAFF. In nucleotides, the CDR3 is TGTGCCAGCAGTTACCCCACAGGGCGGGACACTGAAGCTTTCTTT.

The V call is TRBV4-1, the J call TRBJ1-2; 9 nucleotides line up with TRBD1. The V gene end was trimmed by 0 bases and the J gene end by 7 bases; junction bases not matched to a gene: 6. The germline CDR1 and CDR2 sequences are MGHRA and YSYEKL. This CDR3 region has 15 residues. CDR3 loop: CASSQDDRGSGGYTF. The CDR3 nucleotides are TGCGCCAGCAGCCAAGACGACAGGGGGTCTGGTGGCTACACCTTC.